The 19 T cell receptor beta chains below all came from one sample that was sequenced in a study of cytotoxic CD8 clonotypes in ibrutinib-treated CLL. Here immunoSEQ multiplex PCR was the method, and the copy in TCRdb shows in-frame clones only, minus some. The sample lists 150,000 to 200,000 clones, 70% to 90% occurring once. Material: PBMCs, obtained at disease progression, from a patient treated with ibrutinib. All receptors come from a human donor with chronic lymphocytic leukemia.

This chain's CDR3 is CAWSFRGWLGTNTEAFF. In DNA form, the CDR3 reads TGTGCCTGGAGCTTCAGAGGGTGGTTGGGTACGAACACTGAAGCTTTCTTT. V and J are TRBV30 and TRBJ1-1; D gene unclear. CDR3 length: 17 residues. CDR1 is GTSNPN and CDR2 is SVGIG in the germline V gene (reference sequence). V lost 3 bases and J 1 base, leaving 21 bases between the germline ends.

This chain uses TRBV6-5 with TRBJ1-5; D is uncertain. Trimming took 6 bases from V and 7 from J, leaving 16 bases between them. Germline V gene sequence: CDR1 MNHEY, CDR2 SVGAGI. This CDR3 has 14 amino acids. DNA for the CDR3: TGTGCCAGCAGGCGACGGGGATTTCGGCAGCCCCAGCATTTT. Its protein is CASRRRGFRQPQHF.

The chain joins TRBV4-3 to TRBJ2-1, with TRBD2 matching over 10 bases. This CDR3 comprises 17 residues. Germline V gene data show CDR1 as LGHNA and CDR2 as YSLEER. The trim removed 4 bases at V and 2 bases at J, leaving 8 bases unmatched. The CDR3 nucleotides read TGCGCCAGCAGCCGGATACTTACTAGCGGGGCCTACAATGAGCAGTTCTTC. This encodes CASSRILTSGAYNEQFF.

This sequence joins TRBV2 and TRBJ2-3; D is undetermined. The ends were cut back, 4 bases at V and 2 bases at J, with 1 base in the middle. Germline values: CDR1 SNHLY, CDR2 FYNNEI. The CDR3 runs to 11 residues. For the CDR3, the DNA is TGTGCCAGCAGTGTCACAGATACGCAGTATTTT. This sequence encodes CASSVTDTQYF.

V gene TRBV5-4 combines with J gene TRBJ2-3; TRBD2 might be the D (6 bases). Germline values: CDR1 SGHNT, CDR2 YYREEE (reference sequence). V lost 4 bases to trimming and J lost 0 bases, with 15 bases between them. The CDR3 totals 16 residues. CDR3: CASSPLRAGSTDTQYF. The CDR3 DNA follows: TGTGCCAGCAGCCCTCTTCGGGCGGGAAGCACAGATACGCAGTATTTT. The variable domain in full, completed from reference TRBV5-4 and TRBJ2-3, reads ETGVTQSPTHLIKTRGQQVTLRCSSQSGHNTVSWYQQALGQGPQFIFQYYREEENGRGNFPPRFSGLQFPNYSSELNVNALELDDSALYLCASSPLRAGSTDTQYFGPGTRLTVL.

The genes are TRBV10-3 and TRBJ2-1; 9 positions agree with TRBD2. The CDR3 has 16 residues. J gave up 6 bases and V 6 bases, and 12 bases lay outside the gene matches. Germline CDR1 ENHRY, CDR2 SYGVKD. CDR3 protein: CAISAGTSFGGNEQFF. The DNA of the CDR3 is TGTGCCATCAGCGCCGGGACTAGCTTCGGGGGCAATGAGCAGTTCTTC.

This rearrangement joins TRBV11-2 to TRBJ1-3; D not certain. The CDR3 consists of 12 residues. Germline loops: CDR1 SGHAT, CDR2 FQNNGV. The V and J ends lost 0 bases and 4 bases respectively, with 1 base between them. CDR3 sequence: CASSLEGNTIYF. CDR3 coding DNA: TGTGCCAGCAGCTTAGAAGGAAACACCATATATTTT.

The chain carries TRBV28 and TRBJ1-1, with D unresolved. Germline CDR1 and CDR2: MDHEN and SYDVKM. V was pared by 10 bases and J by 0 bases, with 9 bases between. This CDR3 contains 12 residues. In DNA form, the CDR3 reads TGTGCCACCCGTGAGGTGAACACTGAAGCTTTCTTT. It translates to CATREVNTEAFF.

The gene calls are TRBV28 and TRBJ2-3; TRBD2 agrees at 8 bases. This CDR3 is 13 amino acids long. Germline CDR1 reads MDHEN; CDR2 reads SYDVKM. The junction had 1 base not matched to a gene; V was cut back by 8 bases and J by 0 bases. CDR3 bases: TGTGCCAGCTTAGCGGGAAGCACAGATACGCAGTATTTT. Protein product: CASLAGSTDTQYF. The full variable domain, completed using reference TRBV28 and TRBJ2-3, is DVKVTQSSRYLVKRTGEKVFLECVQDMDHENMFWYRQDPGLGLRLIYFSYDVKMKEKGDIPEGYSVSREKKERFSLILESASTNQTSMYLCASLAGSTDTQYFGPGTRLTVL.

This chain links TRBV28 with TRBJ1-2; the match to TRBD1 covers 8 bases. The germline V gene encodes CDR1 MDHEN and CDR2 SYDVKM. V trimming: 6 bases; J trimming: 3 bases; junction bases outside the gene matches: 9. The CDR3 sequence is 15 residues long. The CDR3 nucleotides are TGTGCCAGCAGGCCAGACAGGGGCGTAGACTATGGCTACACCTTC. Translation: CASRPDRGVDYGYTF.

V usage is TRBV7-9 and J usage is TRBJ2-1; no clear D. CDR3 length: 16 residues. Trimming removed 1 base from V and 4 bases from J, with 14 bases in between. CDR1 is SEHNR and CDR2 is FQNEAQ in the germline V gene (reference sequence). CDR3 nucleotides: TGTGCCAGCAGCTTAGGCAGAATCGGATTATACAATGAGCAGTTCTTC. Amino acid sequence: CASSLGRIGLYNEQFF.

The chain employs TRBV4-1 and TRBJ2-7; D perhaps matches TRBD1 (6 bases). This CDR3 contains 14 residues. The V and J ends lost 7 bases and 2 bases respectively, with 15 bases between them. The germline V gene encodes CDR1 MGHRA and CDR2 YSYEKL. CDR3 sequence (DNA): TGCGCCAGCAACATTCAACAGGGTCCCTACGAGCAGTACTTC. Amino acids: CASNIQQGPYEQYF.

This clone was detected once. The chain uses TRBV27 and TRBJ2-7, with 9 bases aligning to TRBD2. Germline-derived CDR1 and CDR2 are MNHEY and SMNVEV (reference sequence). V was clipped by 0 bases and J by 5 bases; unmatched bases: 8. This CDR3 is built from 16 residues. CDR3 residues: CASSLSSASGAHEQYF. The CDR3 DNA reads as TGTGCCAGCAGTTTATCGAGTGCTAGCGGGGCGCACGAGCAGTACTTC.

The count of this clone is one. In DNA form, the CDR3 reads TGCGCCAGCAGTGAGCTTGGACTAGCGGGAGACAATGAGCAGTTCTTC. Its protein is CASSELGLAGDNEQFF. This sequence joins TRBV10-1 and TRBJ2-1, with 13 bases that match TRBD2. The germline gives CDR1 WNHNN, CDR2 SYGVQD (reference sequence). The CDR3 sequence is 16 residues long. Losses at the gene ends were 2 bases for V and 5 bases for J; bases not matched to a gene: 3.

This chain joins TRBV5-1 and TRBJ1-3; D ambiguous. Trimming pared 0 bases from V and 2 bases from J, leaving 9 bases between. Germline V CDR1 and CDR2: SGHRS, YFSETQ. This CDR3 has 15 residues. CDR3 nucleotide sequence: TGCGCCAGCAGCTTGGAAGGGCAAGCTGGAAACACCATATATTTT. The encoded protein is CASSLEGQAGNTIYF.

This chain connects TRBV19 to TRBJ2-6; 7 nucleotides align to TRBD1. V lost 5 bases and J lost 3; bases outside the gene matches: 7. CDR3 length equals 16 residues. CDR1 is LNHDA, CDR2 SQIVND, per germline (reference sequence). Written as DNA, the CDR3 is TGTGCCAGTAGTTTGCAACAGGGGAGTGGGGCCAACGTCCTGACTTTC. Encoded protein: CASSLQQGSGANVLTF.

The V call is TRBV10-3, the J call TRBJ2-7; no clear D gene. CDR1 is ENHRY, CDR2 SYGVKD, per germline. The length of the CDR3 is 11 residues. The V gene lost 10 bases and the J gene lost 2 bases, with 9 bases spanning the gap. The CDR3: CATGLAYEQYF. For the CDR3, the DNA is TGTGCCACAGGTCTTGCCTACGAGCAGTACTTC.

This clone was detected only once. The chain couples TRBV5-1 to TRBJ2-3; possibly TRBD2 for D (5 bases). V was cut by 5 bases and J by 4 bases, with 14 bases left in between. CDR3 length: 14 residues. Germline V CDR1 and CDR2: SGHRS, YFSETQ. CDR3 in DNA: TGCGCCAGCAGATTAAGGGTGGAGGCAGATACGCAGTATTTT. This translates into CASRLRVEADTQYF.

The J gene is TRBJ1-4, the V gene TRBV5-6, with TRBD1 matching over 7 bases. This CDR3 is built from 13 residues. CDR1 and CDR2 from the germline V gene are SGHDT and YYEEEE. V lost 2 bases and J lost 15; bases outside the gene matches: 10. The CDR3 protein is CASSFWGQIRVFF. The DNA of the CDR3 is TGTGCCAGCAGCTTCTGGGGACAGATAAGGGTGTTTTTT.